Listed below are T cell receptor beta chains from one sample, sequenced in a study of cytomegalovirus exposure and HLA in healthy donors. TCRdb keeps only in-frame clones here, not all; method: immunoSEQ multiplex PCR. The repertoire includes under 200,000 clones, around 80% of them detected once, and roughly 6.3% sits in the top ten. Specimen: PBMCs. The receptors shown here come from a male donor in good health and CMV-seropositive. CDR3s include the opening cysteine and the closing phenylalanine or tryptophan. Each record gives: V gene, D gene, J gene, CDR3 protein, CDR3 DNA. D genes are given only for firm matches.

TRBV28,TRBD1,TRBJ2-7,CASLVRGRREQYF,TGTGCCAGTTTGGTAAGGGGGCGTCGAGAGCAGTACTTC
TRBV4-3,TRBD2,TRBJ2-5,CASSQDPGGGETQYF,TGCGCCAGCAGCCAAGATCCGGGGGGTGGTGAGACCCAGTACTTC
TRBV4-2,TRBD2,TRBJ2-2,CASSQPPLAGDTGELFF,TGTGCCAGCAGCCAGCCCCCCCTAGCGGGAGACACCGGGGAGCTGTTTTTT
TRBV5-1,.,TRBJ2-7,CASSLEVPKLGQYF,TGCGCCAGCAGCTTGGAGGTACCGAAGCTAGGGCAGTACTTC
TRBV2,TRBD2,TRBJ2-7,CASREGLGFYEQYF,TGTGCCAGCAGAGAGGGACTAGGATTCTACGAGCAGTACTTC
TRBV10-2,.,TRBJ1-4,CASSDLNEKLFF,TGCGCCAGCAGTGATCTAAATGAAAAACTGTTTTTT
TRBV30,.,TRBJ2-6,CAWKKGPGANVLTF,TGTGCCTGGAAGAAGGGGCCTGGGGCCAACGTCCTGACTTTC
TRBV5-1,TRBD2,TRBJ2-1,CASSWAAGVNEQFF,TGCGCCAGCAGCTGGGCCGCGGGAGTGAATGAGCAGTTCTTC
TRBV2,.,TRBJ1-2,CASSEDGGFDYTF,TGTGCCAGCAGTGAAGACGGGGGATTTGACTACACCTTC
TRBV25-1,.,TRBJ2-1,CASVRETREGPYNEQFF,TGTGCCAGCGTCCGGGAAACCCGAGAGGGCCCCTACAATGAGCAGTTCTTC
TRBV5-1,.,TRBJ2-5,CASSLALETQYF,TGCGCCAGCAGCTTGGCTCTGGAGACCCAGTACTTC
TRBV14,TRBD2,TRBJ2-3,CASSQDLGGGRNRDTQYF,TGTGCCAGCAGCCAAGATTTAGGTGGCGGGAGAAACAGAGATACGCAGTATTTT
TRBV6-5,.,TRBJ2-5,CASAGEETQYF,TGTGCTAGTGCCGGGGAAGAGACCCAGTACTTC